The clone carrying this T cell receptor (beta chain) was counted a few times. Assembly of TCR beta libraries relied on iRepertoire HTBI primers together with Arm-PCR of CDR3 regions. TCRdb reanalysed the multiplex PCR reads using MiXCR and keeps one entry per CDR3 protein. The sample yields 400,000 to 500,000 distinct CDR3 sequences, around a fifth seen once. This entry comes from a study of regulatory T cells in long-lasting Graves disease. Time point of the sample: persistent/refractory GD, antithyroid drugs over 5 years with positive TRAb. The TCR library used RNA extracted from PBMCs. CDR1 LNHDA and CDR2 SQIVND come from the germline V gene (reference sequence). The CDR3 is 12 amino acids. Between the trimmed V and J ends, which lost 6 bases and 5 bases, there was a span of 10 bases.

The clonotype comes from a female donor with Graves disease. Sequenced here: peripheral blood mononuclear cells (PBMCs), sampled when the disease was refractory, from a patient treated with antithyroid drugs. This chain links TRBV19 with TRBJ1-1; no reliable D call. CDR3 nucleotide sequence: TGTGCCAGTAGCGTTATTGGGACTGAAGCTTTCTTT. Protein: CASSVIGTEAFF.